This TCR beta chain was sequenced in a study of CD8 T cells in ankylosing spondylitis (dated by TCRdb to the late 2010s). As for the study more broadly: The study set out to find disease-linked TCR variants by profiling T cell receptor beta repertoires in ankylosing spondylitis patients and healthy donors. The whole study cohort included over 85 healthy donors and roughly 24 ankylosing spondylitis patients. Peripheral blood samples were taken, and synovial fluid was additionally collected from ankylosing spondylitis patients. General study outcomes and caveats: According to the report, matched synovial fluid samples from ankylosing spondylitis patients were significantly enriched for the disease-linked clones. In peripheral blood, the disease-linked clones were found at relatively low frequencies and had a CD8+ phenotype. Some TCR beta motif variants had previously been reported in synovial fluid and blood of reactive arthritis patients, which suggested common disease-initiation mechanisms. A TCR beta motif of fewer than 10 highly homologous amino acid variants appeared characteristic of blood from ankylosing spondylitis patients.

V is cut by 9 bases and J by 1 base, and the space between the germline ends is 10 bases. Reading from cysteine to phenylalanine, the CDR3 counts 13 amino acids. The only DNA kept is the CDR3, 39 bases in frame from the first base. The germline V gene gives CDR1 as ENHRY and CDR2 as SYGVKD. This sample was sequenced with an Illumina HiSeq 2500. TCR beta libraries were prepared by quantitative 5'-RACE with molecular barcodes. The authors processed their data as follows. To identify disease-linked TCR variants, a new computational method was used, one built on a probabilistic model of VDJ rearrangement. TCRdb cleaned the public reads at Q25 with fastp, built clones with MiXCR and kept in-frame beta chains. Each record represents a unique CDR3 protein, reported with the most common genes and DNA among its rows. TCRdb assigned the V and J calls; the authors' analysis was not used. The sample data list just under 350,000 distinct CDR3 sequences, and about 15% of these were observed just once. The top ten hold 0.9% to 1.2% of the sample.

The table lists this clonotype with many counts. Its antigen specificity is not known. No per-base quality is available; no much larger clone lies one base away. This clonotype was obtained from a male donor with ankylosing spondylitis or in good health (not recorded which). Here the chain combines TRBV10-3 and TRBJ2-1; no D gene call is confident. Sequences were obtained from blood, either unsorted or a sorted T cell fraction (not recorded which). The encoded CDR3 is CAIKGSSYNEQFF. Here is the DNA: TGTGCCATTAAGGGATCATCCTACAATGAGCAGTTCTTC.